A selection of T cell receptor beta chains follows, all from one sample in a study of cytomegalovirus exposure and HLA in healthy donors. Some clones are missing from TCRdb's copy, which holds only in-frame ones; the method was immunoSEQ multiplex PCR. The sample holds some 110,000 clones, 75% to 85% seen once. The sample was PBMCs. These receptors came from a man under 40 in good health and CMV-seropositive. Each CDR3 is given with its conserved first and last residue. A D gene is named only where the DNA matches it firmly. Size is stated for part of the rows, as once, few or many counts, or as a class when the clone is expanded.

V gene: TRBV7-6; clone size: .; D gene: TRBD2; J gene: TRBJ2-7; CDR3 protein: CASSLRRENSEQYF; CDR3 DNA: TGTGCCAGCAGCTTACGGCGGGAGAACAGCGAGCAGTACTTC
V gene: TRBV9; clone size: .; D gene: TRBD2; J gene: TRBJ2-3; CDR3 protein: CASSVDPGLAGGLRTDTQYF; CDR3 DNA: TGTGCCAGCAGCGTGGATCCGGGACTAGCGGGGGGCTTACGCACAGATACGCAGTATTTT
V gene: TRBV7-9; clone size: .; D gene: TRBD1; J gene: TRBJ2-1; CDR3 protein: CASSLGGFGRDRSYNEQFF; CDR3 DNA: TGTGCCAGCAGCTTAGGTGGGTTCGGGCGGGACAGGTCCTACAATGAGCAGTTCTTC
V gene: TRBV5-1; clone size: once; D gene: .; J gene: TRBJ1-1; CDR3 protein: CASSLRESLNTEAFF; CDR3 DNA: TGCGCCAGCAGTCTCAGGGAATCTTTGAACACTGAAGCTTTCTTT
V gene: TRBV10-1; clone size: .; D gene: .; J gene: TRBJ1-5; CDR3 protein: CASKGRDPKTRNQPQHF; CDR3 DNA: TGCGCCAGCAAGGGGCGAGATCCAAAGACTCGCAATCAGCCCCAGCATTTT
V gene: TRBV5-4; clone size: .; D gene: .; J gene: TRBJ1-2; CDR3 protein: CASGRSNYGYTF; CDR3 DNA: TGTGCCAGCGGCCGATCGAACTATGGCTACACCTTC
V gene: TRBV11-2; clone size: .; D gene: .; J gene: TRBJ2-1; CDR3 protein: CASSLVLALYNEQFF; CDR3 DNA: TGTGCCAGCAGCTTAGTTCTAGCGCTGTACAATGAGCAGTTCTTC
V gene: TRBV4-1; clone size: .; D gene: .; J gene: TRBJ2-4; CDR3 protein: CASSQEIGRRSQYF; CDR3 DNA: TGCGCCAGCAGCCAAGAAATTGGCAGGAGGAGTCAGTACTTC
V gene: TRBV5-6; clone size: .; D gene: .; J gene: TRBJ2-3; CDR3 protein: CASSLHGINTDTQYF; CDR3 DNA: TGTGCCAGCAGCCTACACGGGATTAACACAGATACGCAGTATTTT
V gene: TRBV7-9; clone size: once; D gene: .; J gene: TRBJ2-7; CDR3 protein: CSSSLTYHEQYF; CDR3 DNA: TGTTCCAGCAGCTTAACTTACCACGAGCAGTACTTC
V gene: TRBV7-2; clone size: .; D gene: .; J gene: TRBJ2-2; CDR3 protein: CASSFLTNDATGELFF; CDR3 DNA: TGTGCCAGCAGCTTCCTAACGAATGATGCTACCGGGGAGCTGTTTTTT
V gene: TRBV5-1; clone size: .; D gene: .; J gene: TRBJ1-2; CDR3 protein: CASSFGQGANYGYTF; CDR3 DNA: TGCGCCAGCAGCTTTGGGCAGGGTGCTAACTATGGCTACACCTTC
V gene: TRBV7-3; clone size: .; D gene: TRBD1; J gene: TRBJ2-3; CDR3 protein: CASSSRRGQDTQYF; CDR3 DNA: TGTGCCAGCAGCTCCAGAAGGGGGCAAGATACGCAGTATTTT
V gene: TRBV7-2; clone size: few; D gene: TRBD1; J gene: TRBJ1-2; CDR3 protein: CASSQEGQGAYGYTF; CDR3 DNA: TGTGCCAGCAGCCAAGAGGGACAGGGGGCCTATGGCTACACCTTC
V gene: TRBV7-9; clone size: few; D gene: .; J gene: TRBJ1-2; CDR3 protein: CASSKQANYGYTF; CDR3 DNA: TGTGCCAGCAGCAAGCAAGCTAACTATGGCTACACCTTC
V gene: TRBV4-1; clone size: .; D gene: TRBD1; J gene: TRBJ2-7; CDR3 protein: CASSHATGANLPYEQYF; CDR3 DNA: TGCGCCAGCAGCCATGCGACAGGGGCCAACTTACCCTACGAGCAGTACTTC
V gene: TRBV6-1; clone size: .; D gene: TRBD1; J gene: TRBJ2-7; CDR3 protein: CASSVQGAYEQYF; CDR3 DNA: TGTGCCAGCAGTGTACAGGGGGCCTACGAGCAGTACTTC
V gene: TRBV7-2; clone size: .; D gene: TRBD2; J gene: TRBJ2-3; CDR3 protein: CASSLMRGNTDTQYF; CDR3 DNA: TGTGCCAGCAGCTTAATGCGGGGGAACACAGATACGCAGTATTTT
V gene: TRBV7-9; clone size: .; D gene: .; J gene: TRBJ2-7; CDR3 protein: CSSSLVGGLGREQYF; CDR3 DNA: TGTTCCAGCAGCCTGGTTGGGGGACTCGGACGCGAGCAGTACTTC
V gene: TRBV5-8; clone size: few; D gene: TRBD1; J gene: TRBJ1-1; CDR3 protein: CASSHRTGVDTEAFF; CDR3 DNA: TGTGCCAGCAGCCACCGGACAGGGGTGGACACTGAAGCTTTCTTT
V gene: TRBV15; clone size: once; D gene: .; J gene: TRBJ1-4; CDR3 protein: CATSRQGPNEKLFF; CDR3 DNA: TGTGCCACCAGCAGGCAGGGCCCTAATGAAAAACTGTTTTTT
V gene: TRBV19; clone size: .; D gene: TRBD2; J gene: TRBJ2-1; CDR3 protein: CASSTDREGGTSRSNEQFF; CDR3 DNA: TGTGCCAGTAGTACCGACAGGGAAGGGGGGACTAGCAGGTCCAATGAGCAGTTCTTC
V gene: TRBV4-3; clone size: .; D gene: .; J gene: TRBJ1-1; CDR3 protein: CASSQDPRGGNTEAFF; CDR3 DNA: TGCGCCAGCAGCCAAGATCCCCGAGGCGGGAACACTGAAGCTTTCTTT
V gene: TRBV29-1; clone size: .; D gene: .; J gene: TRBJ1-1; CDR3 protein: CSVVGQLNTEAFF; CDR3 DNA: TGCAGCGTTGTAGGACAGCTGAACACTGAAGCTTTCTTT
V gene: TRBV19; clone size: .; D gene: TRBD1; J gene: TRBJ1-1; CDR3 protein: CASSINRGETEAFF; CDR3 DNA: TGTGCCAGTAGTATCAACAGGGGGGAGACTGAAGCTTTCTTT
V gene: TRBV5-5; clone size: .; D gene: .; J gene: TRBJ1-2; CDR3 protein: CASSLSSEGGSYTF; CDR3 DNA: TGTGCCAGCAGCTTATCATCGGAGGGGGGGAGCTACACCTTC
V gene: TRBV19; clone size: .; D gene: TRBD2; J gene: TRBJ2-5; CDR3 protein: CASSIRLAGGAETQYF; CDR3 DNA: TGTGCCAGTAGTATCAGGCTAGCGGGAGGTGCAGAGACCCAGTACTTC
V gene: TRBV7-6; clone size: .; D gene: TRBD1; J gene: TRBJ1-2; CDR3 protein: CASSMSGTGPHGYTF; CDR3 DNA: TGTGCCAGCAGCATGTCCGGGACAGGGCCGCATGGCTACACCTTC
V gene: TRBV11-3; clone size: .; D gene: .; J gene: TRBJ1-1; CDR3 protein: CASSLEGSQNTEAFF; CDR3 DNA: TGTGCCAGCAGCTTAGAGGGGAGCCAGAACACTGAAGCTTTCTTT
V gene: TRBV7-6; clone size: once; D gene: .; J gene: TRBJ2-7; CDR3 protein: CASSLSQPGPYEQYF; CDR3 DNA: TGTGCCAGCAGCTTGTCTCAGCCAGGCCCCTACGAGCAGTACTTC